This entry lists 20 T cell receptor beta chains sequenced from one sample in a study of cytomegalovirus exposure and HLA in healthy donors. With 60 Vbeta and 13 Jbeta primers, the PCR was carried out. Assay used: immunoSEQ multiplex PCR; TCRdb lists only in-frame clones, some missing. The sample lists 60,000 or so clones, around 86% occurring once. Input material: PBMCs. The source is a female donor in good health and CMV-seronegative.

This clone was seen a single time. The V call is TRBV6-5, the J call TRBJ1-4, with D hard to call. V lost 6 bases, J lost 8 bases, and 13 bases lay in between. Per germline, CDR1 MNHEY and CDR2 SVGAGI. This CDR3 is 13 amino acids long. The CDR3 sequence: CASRRSGSEKLFF. Written as DNA, the CDR3 is TGTGCCAGCAGGAGGTCGGGAAGCGAAAAACTGTTTTTT.

This clone was detected only a few times. The J gene is TRBJ2-7, the V gene TRBV27; weak D call: TRBD1 (5 bases). V dropped 6 bases and J dropped 2 bases, with 8 bases sitting between them. CDR3 length: 12 amino acids. Germline V gives CDR1 MNHEY, CDR2 SMNVEV (reference sequence). CDR3 in amino acids: CASRTGTYEQYF. CDR3 in DNA: TGTGCCAGCAGAACAGGTACCTACGAGCAGTACTTC.

This chain uses TRBV6-1 with TRBJ2-5; 11 positions match TRBD2. Germline CDR1 reads MNHNS; CDR2 reads SASEGT. The CDR3 has 13 amino acids. V lost 7 bases to trimming and J lost 5 bases; unmatched junction nucleotides: 3. The CDR3, as DNA: TGTGCCAGCACTAGCGGGGGGCCGGAGACCCAGTACTTC. Protein sequence: CASTSGGPETQYF.

This clone was counted only a few times. This sequence joins TRBV19 and TRBJ1-5; 8 bases agree with TRBD1. Trimming removed 1 base from V and 3 bases from J; junction bases left unmatched: 2. Germline V gene data show CDR1 as LNHDA and CDR2 as SQIVND (reference sequence). The CDR3 contains 15 residues. The CDR3 region is CASSIGTGHNQPQHF. The CDR3 DNA reads TGTGCCAGTAGTATAGGGACAGGGCACAATCAGCCCCAGCATTTT.

This chain connects TRBV28 to TRBJ2-5, with D perhaps matching TRBD2 (5 bases). The DNA end is more similar to TRBJ2-7, so the J call may be wrong. This CDR3 has 14 amino acids. CDR1 and CDR2 from the germline V gene are MDHEN and SYDVKM. CDR3 DNA sequence: TGTGCCAGCAGCCCACCCCGGGGTATGGGCGAGCAGTACTTC. Translated, it gives CASSPPRGMGEQYF.

V is TRBV6-5 and J is TRBJ1-2, with D maybe TRBD1 (6 bases). Germline lookup yields CDR1 MNHEY and CDR2 SVGAGI. The V and J ends lost 5 bases and 2 bases respectively, with 9 bases between them. The CDR3 has 13 residues. The CDR3 DNA reads as TGTGCCAGCAGTCGCGACAGGAACTATGGCTACACCTTC. Translating gives CASSRDRNYGYTF.

This clone came up once. V and J are TRBV6-5 and TRBJ2-1, with 13 bases that match TRBD2. Unmatched junction bases numbered 10, after V lost 4 bases and J lost 10 bases. Germline V gene sequence: CDR1 MNHEY, CDR2 SVGAGI. The CDR3 has 16 amino acids. The CDR3 sequence: CASSSLLAGGPDEQFF. The DNA of the CDR3 is TGTGCCAGCAGTTCCCTACTAGCGGGGGGGCCCGACGAGCAGTTCTTC.

This clone was detected once. The chain uses TRBV7-2 and TRBJ2-1, with D perhaps TRBD1 (6 bases). The germline CDR1 and CDR2 sequences are SGHTA and FQGNSA. V dropped 2 bases and J dropped 9 bases, with 17 bases sitting between them. CDR3 length: 15 residues. Here the CDR3 reads CASSLPGVPPGEQFF. The CDR3, as DNA: TGTGCCAGCAGCTTACCAGGGGTCCCACCGGGTGAGCAGTTCTTC.

CDR3 residues: CASTRGTEAFF. The CDR3 DNA reads TGTGCCAGTACAAGAGGGACTGAAGCTTTCTTT. The chain is built from TRBV19 and TRBJ1-1; D not certain. The germline gives CDR1 LNHDA, CDR2 SQIVND (reference sequence). V lost 7 bases and J 5 bases, leaving 8 bases between the germline ends. The CDR3 is made up of 11 amino acids.

The chain has TRBV27 and TRBJ1-4; 7 positions match TRBD1. Germline values: CDR1 MNHEY, CDR2 SMNVEV (reference sequence). Trimming removed 7 bases from V and 5 bases from J; junction bases left unmatched: 10. CDR3 size: 15 residues. The CDR3 region is CASKKGASPNEKLFF. CDR3 DNA sequence: TGTGCCAGCAAAAAGGGGGCCTCCCCAAATGAAAAACTGTTTTTT.

This chain uses TRBV7-9 with TRBJ2-2; TRBD2 agrees at 8 bases. CDR1 and CDR2 (germline): SEHNR, FQNEAQ (reference sequence). Losses at the gene ends were 4 bases for V and 2 bases for J; bases not matched to a gene: 9. This CDR3 has 17 amino acids. CDR3 coding DNA: TGTGCCAGCAGCTGGGGATTAGCGGGGATTAACACCGGGGAGCTGTTTTTT. As protein: CASSWGLAGINTGELFF.

The chain recombines TRBV7-2 with TRBJ2-7; 8 bases align to TRBD2. The trim removed 5 bases at V and 6 bases at J, leaving 6 bases unmatched. This CDR3 is built from 13 residues. The germline V gene has CDR1 SGHTA and CDR2 FQGNSA. CDR3 bases: TGTGCCAGCAGCACCCTGCGGGGGGTCGAGCAGTACTTC. Amino acid sequence: CASSTLRGVEQYF.

The chain links TRBV5-6 to TRBJ2-2, with 8 positions matching TRBD2. CDR1 is SGHDT and CDR2 is YYEEEE in the germline V gene. This CDR3 is 16 amino acids long. After removal of 3 bases from V and 5 bases from J, the junction contained 9 bases not matched to a gene. The CDR3 DNA sequence: TGTGCCAGCAGCTCCACCGGGGGGGTTCAAACCGGGGAGCTGTTTTTT. Its translation is CASSSTGGVQTGELFF.

A few counts support this clone. This chain connects TRBV30 to TRBJ2-5, with D unclear. The CDR3 covers 13 residues. CDR1 and CDR2 (germline): GTSNPN, SVGIG (reference sequence). V lost 0 bases and J 2 bases, leaving 7 bases between the germline ends. CDR3 in amino acids: CAWSVRAQETQYF. The CDR3 DNA reads as TGTGCCTGGAGTGTACGAGCGCAAGAGACCCAGTACTTC.

The chain carries TRBV5-4 and TRBJ2-3; 8 bases are shared with TRBD1. The CDR3 is 15 residues long. V dropped 3 bases and J dropped 2; count of bases not matched to a gene: 5. Germline V gene lookup returns CDR1 SGHNT and CDR2 YYREEE (reference sequence). The CDR3 DNA follows: TGTGCCAGCAGCTCCGGGACAGGCCACACAGATACGCAGTATTTT. It codes for CASSSGTGHTDTQYF.

With respect to this clone: The missing conserved phenylalanine or tryptophan at the end of this CDR3 makes a read error likely. The chain links TRBV19 to TRBJ1-5; D perhaps matches TRBD1 (5 bases). This CDR3 is built from 14 residues. CDR1 is LNHDA, CDR2 SQIVND, per germline (reference sequence). The V end was cut by 3 bases, the J end by 6 bases, with 12 bases between. CDR3: CASSIPTAVQPQHL. Written as DNA, the CDR3 is TGTGCCAGTAGTATTCCGACAGCCGTTCAGCCCCAGCATCTT.

This chain joins TRBV28 and TRBJ1-1; no reliable D call. This CDR3 is built from 13 residues. Germline CDR1 is MDHEN and CDR2 is SYDVKM. V was shortened by 5 bases and J by 2 bases, with 9 bases between the two germline ends. The CDR3 sequence: CASSLPINTEAFF. CDR3 nucleotide sequence: TGTGCCAGCAGTCTACCGATCAACACTGAAGCTTTCTTT.

This clone has a handful of counts. The gene calls are TRBV18 and TRBJ2-3; 11 nucleotides match TRBD2. After removal of 3 bases from V and 4 bases from J, the junction contained 0 bases not matched to a gene. There are 14 residues in the CDR3. The germline V gene has CDR1 KGHSH and CDR2 LQKENI. CDR3 DNA: TGTGCCAGCTCACCGACTAGCGGGGCAGATACGCAGTATTTT. Translation: CASSPTSGADTQYF.

The CDR3 sequence: CASSYYENTEAFF. The CDR3 DNA reads TGTGCCAGCAGCTACTATGAAAACACTGAAGCTTTCTTT. The genes are TRBV7-8 and TRBJ1-1; D is undetermined. With 4 bases removed from V and 2 bases from J, the gap between germline ends came to 8 bases. This CDR3 is built from 13 residues. Germline loops: CDR1 SGHVS, CDR2 FQNEAQ.

The chain joins TRBV5-1 to TRBJ1-1; 7 nucleotides agree with TRBD1. The junction had 12 bases not matched to a gene; V was cut back by 4 bases and J by 6 bases. The CDR3 sequence is 15 residues long. CDR1 and CDR2 from the germline V gene are SGHRS and YFSETQ. The CDR3 sequence is CASSITGTVLAEAFF. The CDR3 DNA sequence: TGCGCCAGCAGCATAACCGGGACAGTCTTAGCTGAAGCTTTCTTT. Supplemented by reference TRBV5-1 and TRBJ1-1, the full variable domain reads KAGVTQTPRYLIKTRGQQVTLSCSPISGHRSVSWYQQTPGQGLQFLFEYFSETQRNKGNFPGRFSGRQFSNSRSEMNVSTLELGDSALYLCASSITGTVLAEAFFGQGTRLTVV.